This T cell receptor beta chain was documented in a study of regulatory T cells in long-lasting Graves disease. This CDR3 has 14 amino acids. Unmatched junction bases numbered 5, after V lost 6 bases and J lost 7 bases. CDR3-region Arm-PCR and iRepertoire HTBI primers produced the TCR beta libraries. Via MiXCR, TCRdb re-called the multiplex PCR reads, giving one row per CDR3 protein. The repertoire holds a few hundred thousand distinct CDR3 sequences, with about a fifth as singletons. In this sample, this clonotype turned up many times. Time point noted: persistent/refractory GD, antithyroid drugs over 5 years with positive TRAb. PBMC RNA was the source of the TCR library.

Sequencing was performed on peripheral blood mononuclear cells (PBMCs), taken when the disease was refractory, from a patient treated with antithyroid drugs. The chain has TRBV12-3 or TRBV12-4 and TRBJ2-2; 10 bases line up with TRBD2. The receptor was isolated from a female donor with Graves disease. In nucleotides, the CDR3 is TGTGCCAGCAGCCGCACTAGCGGGGTCGGGGAGCTGTTTTTT. Translation gives CASSRTSGVGELFF.